What follows describes a single T cell receptor beta chain. As the CDR3 is not closed by the conserved phenylalanine or tryptophan, this likely results from a read error. The data derive from a study of T cells in Graves' hyperthyroidism and ophthalmopathy. V lost 7 bases and J 0 bases, leaving 13 bases between the germline ends. There are 14 residues in the CDR3. Template material for amplifying TCR beta CDR3 regions consisted of RNA transcripts. A set of HTBI primers served as the primers for a first-round RT-PCR of the TCR CDR3. One entry per CDR3 protein results from TCRdb running MiXCR on the multiplex PCR reads. The top ten hold 6.5% to 9% of the sample, which has 640,000 or so distinct CDR3 sequences, 13% to 15% seen once.

Sequencing used blood. The chain couples TRBV12-3 or TRBV12-4 to TRBJ2-7; D call uncertain. The receptor comes from a woman aged 18-29 years with Graves' ophthalmopathy. The CDR3 nucleotides are TGTGCCAGCACCATTCTAGGGCCCTCCTACGAGCAGTACTTA. Residues: CASTILGPSYEQYL.